Shown below are 22 T cell receptor beta chains from a single sample sequenced in a study of graft-versus-host responses after intestinal transplantation. Using immunoSEQ multiplex PCR, the repertoire was profiled, and TCRdb retains in-frame clones only, with some absent. The sample yields about 57,000 clones, approximately 90% seen once. The sequenced sample was PBMCs, obtained 26 days after transplant. These receptor sequences come from a human patient who received an intestinal transplant, so some T cells may come from the graft donor.

The genes are TRBV12-2 and TRBJ2-5; no check of the table's D call, TRBD2, against the DNA was made. TRBV12-2 is a recognized pseudogene. This CDR3 is built from 17 residues. Here the CDR3 reads CASRFATPLYRGETQYF. The CDR3 DNA reads TGTGCAAGTCGCTTCGCGACCCCACTCTACCGCGGGGAGACCCAGTACTTC.

The chain combines TRBV6-5 with TRBJ2-7; possibly TRBD1 for D (6 bases). Germline V CDR1 and CDR2: MNHEY, SVGAGI. The CDR3 is 15 amino acids. Trimming took 0 bases from V and 2 from J, leaving 11 bases between them. The CDR3 DNA follows: TGTGCCAGCAGTTACTCGGCAGGGGTCCCCTACGAGCAGTACTTC. Its protein product is CASSYSAGVPYEQYF.

This clone was recorded once. CDR3: CASKPSRGLVGTEAFF. The DNA of the CDR3 is TGTGCCAGCAAACCGTCCAGGGGGCTCGTCGGCACTGAAGCTTTCTTT. The rearrangement links TRBV5-4 to TRBJ1-1, with TRBD1 identical over 8 bases. J lost 4 bases, V lost 6 bases, and 14 bases had no gene match. The CDR3 sequence is 16 residues long. The germline CDR1 and CDR2 sequences are SGHNT and YYREEE (reference sequence).

V gene TRBV29-1 combines with J gene TRBJ1-1; 12 nucleotides line up with TRBD1. Trimming took 7 bases from V and 10 from J; bases not matched to a gene: 7. CDR3 length equals 12 residues. Germline V gives CDR1 SQVTM, CDR2 ANQGSEA. CDR3: CSGGQGARIAFF. DNA of the CDR3: TGCAGCGGGGGACAGGGGGCGAGGATAGCTTTCTTT.

The chain couples TRBV15 to TRBJ1-3; weak D call: TRBD1 (6 bases). In germline, CDR1 is LNHNV, CDR2 YYDKDF (reference sequence). The CDR3 is made up of 16 amino acids. V shed 0 bases and J shed 4 bases, with 13 bases lying between them. CDR3 region: CATSRDGDTSGNTIYF. For the CDR3, the DNA is TGTGCCACCAGCAGAGATGGGGACACGTCAGGAAACACCATATATTTT.

The CDR3 coding sequence is TGTGCCAGCAGTTTCGGACAGAACACTGAAGCTTTCTTT. It translates to CASSFGQNTEAFF. The V gene is TRBV27, the J gene TRBJ1-1, with TRBD1 as a possible D gene (5 bases). Trimming took off 3 bases at V and 1 base at J, with 6 bases between the two ends. Germline V gives CDR1 MNHEY, CDR2 SMNVEV (reference sequence). The CDR3 covers 13 residues.

This clone was found a few times. As DNA, the CDR3 is TGTGCCAGCAGCCCCGACAGGGCTAATGAAAAACTGTTTTTT. Its translation: CASSPDRANEKLFF. This chain connects TRBV6-6 to TRBJ1-4, with TRBD1 identical over 7 bases. CDR1 is MNHNY, CDR2 SVGAGI, per germline (reference sequence). The CDR3 has 14 residues. J was trimmed by 3 bases and V by 6 bases; bases with no gene match: 4.

This clone was counted a few times. This chain uses TRBV7-6 with TRBJ2-7; D perhaps matches TRBD1 (6 bases). Germline CDR1 reads SGHVS; CDR2 reads FNYEAQ. Trimming cost V 1 base and J 8 bases, with 15 bases left between them. This CDR3 is built from 14 residues. In DNA, the CDR3 is TGTGCCAGCAGCTTAGAAGGGGGTGATCGGCAGCAGTACGTC. Translated, it gives CASSLEGGDRQQYV.

The genes are TRBV27 and TRBJ2-1; unclear D gene. The V and J ends lost 3 bases and 8 bases respectively, with 11 bases between them. CDR1 is MNHEY and CDR2 is SMNVEV in the germline V gene (reference sequence). The CDR3 is made up of 13 amino acids. The CDR3 nucleotides read TGTGCCAGCAGTTTGGCATGGGCATATGAGCAGTTCTTC. Residues: CASSLAWAYEQFF.

The V and J genes are TRBV5-1 and TRBJ2-1; TRBD2 matches at 8 bases. The V segment lost 1 base and the J segment 4 bases; nucleotides outside the gene matches: 7. This CDR3 spans 16 amino acids. Germline assignment: CDR1 SGHRS and CDR2 YFSETQ. The CDR3 DNA is TGCGCCAGCAGCTTGCCAAGCGGGAGTTCATACAATGAGCAGTTCTTC. It specifies CASSLPSGSSYNEQFF.

The chain employs TRBV6-1 and TRBJ1-5, with D maybe TRBD1 (6 bases). V was cut by 10 bases and J by 2 bases, with 18 bases left in between. The germline V gene has CDR1 MNHNS and CDR2 SASEGT. The CDR3 spans 15 residues. DNA of the CDR3: TGTGCCACCAGACAGGCCCCCGTAGGCAATCAGCCCCAGCATTTT. Translated, it gives CATRQAPVGNQPQHF.

The chain combines TRBV7-6 with TRBJ2-5, with 15 bases matching TRBD2. The V gene end was trimmed by 4 bases and the J gene end by 5 bases; junction bases not matched to a gene: 8. The V gene's germline CDR1 is SGHVS and CDR2 FNYEAQ. The CDR3 is made up of 17 amino acids. Here the CDR3 reads CASSYGTSGGHLETQYF. The CDR3 nucleotides are TGTGCCAGCAGCTACGGGACTAGCGGGGGGCACTTGGAGACCCAGTACTTC.

The chain has TRBV2 and TRBJ2-1; D is unresolved. Germline CDR1 SNHLY, CDR2 FYNNEI. The CDR3 is made up of 15 amino acids. The germline V and J ends were trimmed by 4 bases and 0 bases, with 10 bases remaining between them. This CDR3 reads CASSVVLSSYNEQFF. The CDR3 nucleotides are TGTGCCAGCAGTGTGGTACTAAGCTCCTACAATGAGCAGTTCTTC.

The rearrangement links TRBV4-1 to TRBJ2-1; weak D call: TRBD2 (7 bases). Trimming left V 0 bases short and J 8 bases short, with 20 bases between. Germline V gives CDR1 MGHRA, CDR2 YSYEKL. The length of the CDR3 is 17 residues. Here the CDR3 DNA reads TGCGCCAGCAGCCAAGAATGGGGGGGCCCCGGGGGAGATGAGCAGTTCTTC. It yields the protein CASSQEWGGPGGDEQFF.

The rearrangement links TRBV5-1 to TRBJ2-3; tentative D call: TRBD2 (6 bases). V dropped 0 bases and J dropped 2 bases, with 19 bases sitting between them. This CDR3 region has 18 residues. CDR1 is SGHRS and CDR2 is YFSETQ in the germline V gene. In nucleotides, the CDR3 is TGCGCCAGCAGCTTGGGACTGGACTATGGGGATGTCACAGATACGCAGTATTTT. Protein sequence: CASSLGLDYGDVTDTQYF.

CDR3 region: CASSRLTVGGFEQFF. The CDR3 bases are TGCGCCAGCAGCCGACTAACCGTTGGGGGGTTTGAGCAGTTCTTC. The chain is built from TRBV5-1 and TRBJ2-1; maybe TRBD2 (6 bases). This CDR3 spans 15 amino acids. Germline-derived CDR1 and CDR2 are SGHRS and YFSETQ. Trimming pared 4 bases from V and 9 bases from J, leaving 20 bases between. The complete variable domain, with remaining parts taken from reference TRBV5-1 and TRBJ2-1, reads KAGVTQTPRYLIKTRGQQVTLSCSPISGHRSVSWYQQTPGQGLQFLFEYFSETQRNKGNFPGRFSGRQFSNSRSEMNVSTLELGDSALYLCASSRLTVGGFEQFFGPGTRLTVL.

This sequence joins TRBV19 and TRBJ2-3; D remains ambiguous. Trimming removed 3 bases from V and 1 base from J, with 11 bases in between. The CDR3 runs 15 residues. CDR1 is LNHDA and CDR2 is SQIVND in the germline V gene (reference sequence). The CDR3 nucleotides are TGTGCCAGTAGTATCAACGATGAGGGCACAGATACGCAGTATTTT. This codes for CASSINDEGTDTQYF.

The gene calls are TRBV28 and TRBJ2-3, with D possibly being TRBD2 (7 bases). CDR1 is MDHEN and CDR2 is SYDVKM in the germline V gene. The CDR3 is 18 amino acids. V lost 1 base and J lost 2, with 19 bases in between. The CDR3 sequence: CASSLFGTGRGVTDTQYF. DNA of the CDR3: TGTGCCAGCAGTTTATTCGGTACAGGGAGGGGGGTCACAGATACGCAGTATTTT.

On this clone itself: It is unclear where the CDR3 begins or ends on the DNA, so no DNA is shown, and the CDR3 is as TCRdb lists it. The J gene is TRBJ2-7, the V gene TRBV25-1; the DNA was not used to check the table's D call, TRBD1. The germline CDR1 and CDR2 sequences are MGHDK and SYGVNS. Termini included, the CDR3 measures 13 amino acids. This CDR3 is CASSEWGRGNGDF.

The chain has TRBV7-3 and TRBJ2-5; 8 positions match TRBD1. Germline assignment: CDR1 SGHTA and CDR2 FQGTGA. This CDR3 spans 13 amino acids. V was pared by 6 bases and J by 2 bases, with 2 bases of the junction left unmatched. The CDR3 DNA is TGTGCCAGCAGTCGGGACAGGCAAGAGACCCAGTACTTC. Its translation: CASSRDRQETQYF.

V and J are TRBV27 and TRBJ2-7, with D uncertain. This CDR3 has 17 residues. Deletions cut 5 bases from V and 2 bases from J, with 22 bases between. Germline CDR1 is MNHEY and CDR2 is SMNVEV (reference sequence). The DNA for the CDR3 is TGTGCCAGCAGTCCCTCGGCCGAGACCGACATCCCCTACGAGCAGTACTTC. Translation gives CASSPSAETDIPYEQYF.

This chain joins TRBV15 and TRBJ2-3; TRBD2 is a possible D gene (5 bases). Germline CDR1 LNHNV, CDR2 YYDKDF (reference sequence). V was shortened by 8 bases and J by 1 base, with 7 bases between the two germline ends. The CDR3 totals 12 residues. The DNA of the CDR3 is TGTGCCACCGAGGAGGGCACAGATACGCAGTATTTT. Encoded protein: CATEEGTDTQYF. Full variable domain (rest looked up from reference TRBV15 and TRBJ2-3): DAMVIQNPRYQVTQFGKPVTLSCSQTLNHNVMYWYQQKSSQAPKLLFHYYDKDFNNEADTPDNFQSRRPNTSFCFLDIRSPGLGDTAMYLCATEEGTDTQYFGPGTRLTVL.